Presented here are 15 T cell receptor beta chains from one specimen sequenced in a study of blood T cell repertoires in COVID-19. Measured with immunoSEQ multiplex PCR; TCRdb has only the in-frame clones, and not every one. The sample includes roughly 250,000 clones, 70% to 90% of them seen just once. Sequenced input: peripheral blood. The origin of the receptors is a woman aged 35 to 49 who had recovered from COVID-19.

V gene TRBV4-3 combines with J gene TRBJ2-6, with D possibly matching TRBD1 (5 bases). The CDR3 is 17 residues long. Germline V gives CDR1 LGHNA, CDR2 YSLEER. The V and J ends lost 4 bases and 2 bases respectively, with 15 bases between them. CDR3 bases: TGCGCCAGCAGCCGGACATTAAGTGGGGCTGGGGCCAACGTCCTGACTTTC. Translation gives CASSRTLSGAGANVLTF.

The J gene is TRBJ1-3, the V gene TRBV9; D might be TRBD1 (6 bases). The germline V and J ends were trimmed by 3 bases and 3 bases, with 16 bases remaining between them. Germline V CDR1 and CDR2: SGDLS, YYNGEE. The CDR3 sequence is 16 residues long. Here the CDR3 DNA reads TGTGCCAGCAGCGAGAGGACAGCGGGAGGTGGAAACACCATATATTTT. Amino acid sequence: CASSERTAGGGNTIYF.

This clone was recorded once. The junction and the germline gene differ at one end; a read error may be behind it. The rearrangement joins TRBV6-5 to TRBJ2-7, with 11 positions matching TRBD1. CDR3 length equals 14 residues. CDR1 is MNHEY, CDR2 SVGAGI, per germline. CDR3 nucleotides: TGTGCCAGCAGAGGACAGGGGGCGTCCTACGAACAGTACTTC. It is translated as CASRGQGASYEQYF.

This clone was counted a few times. This sequence joins TRBV7-6 and TRBJ1-5, with D possibly TRBD1 on 6 matching bases. Germline loops: CDR1 SGHVS, CDR2 FNYEAQ. The CDR3 runs 15 residues. V dropped 5 bases and J dropped 2 bases, with 13 bases sitting between them. CDR3 sequence: CASSPTGKGNQPQHF. CDR3 bases: TGTGCCAGCAGCCCTACAGGGAAGGGCAATCAGCCCCAGCATTTT.

V is TRBV7-2 and J is TRBJ2-7; D may be TRBD1 (5 bases). The CDR3 covers 14 residues. Trimming took off 5 bases at V and 2 bases at J, with 13 bases between the two ends. CDR1 SGHTA and CDR2 FQGNSA come from the germline V gene. The CDR3 loop reads CASSVQGITYEQYF. The CDR3 region has the DNA TGTGCCAGCAGCGTGCAGGGTATAACCTACGAGCAGTACTTC.

The chain employs TRBV6-5 and TRBJ2-1, with a possible D match to TRBD2 (7 bases). This CDR3 is built from 15 residues. The ends were cut back, 5 bases at V and 5 bases at J, with 16 bases in the middle. Germline V lookup: CDR1 MNHEY, CDR2 SVGAGI. The CDR3 loop is CASSIKAGQNNEQFF. The CDR3 bases are TGTGCCAGCAGTATAAAAGCGGGACAAAACAATGAGCAGTTCTTC.

In DNA, the CDR3 is TGTGCCAGCAGCCATCATTCTGCCACCGGGACAGGGGTTCTAAATACGCAGTATTTT. Translation gives CASSHHSATGTGVLNTQYF. V usage is TRBV3-1 (or the pseudogene TRBV3-2) and J usage is TRBJ2-3; 10 nucleotides align to TRBD1. Germline-derived CDR1 and CDR2 are LGHDT and YNNKEL (reference sequence). This CDR3 is built from 19 residues. The trim removed 3 bases at V and 7 bases at J, leaving 19 bases unmatched.

V usage is TRBV4-3 and J usage is TRBJ2-3, with D perhaps TRBD1 (6 bases). Trimming removed 4 bases from V and 8 bases from J, with 22 bases in between. Germline-derived CDR1 and CDR2 are LGHNA and YSLEER. The length of the CDR3 is 16 residues. DNA of the CDR3: TGCGCCAGCAGCCGCAACGACAGGACGTTTTATGGTACGCAGTATTTT. Its translation: CASSRNDRTFYGTQYF.

V and J are TRBV5-5 and TRBJ1-4; D is undetermined. There are 14 residues in the CDR3. Trimming took 0 bases from V and 4 from J, leaving 7 bases between them. The V gene's germline CDR1 is SGHKS and CDR2 YYEKEE (reference sequence). This CDR3 reads CASSLGNGNEKLFF. The CDR3 DNA reads as TGTGCCAGCAGCTTGGGTAACGGTAATGAAAAACTGTTTTTT.

This chain joins TRBV19 and TRBJ1-3, with 9 bases matching TRBD1. V gave up 5 bases and J gave up 4 bases; unmatched junction bases: 6. The germline V gene encodes CDR1 LNHDA and CDR2 SQIVND (reference sequence). CDR3 length equals 15 residues. The CDR3 loop reads CASSALTGGGNTIYF. The CDR3 bases are TGTGCCAGTAGTGCTCTGACAGGGGGAGGAAACACCATATATTTT.

The chain is built from TRBV15 and TRBJ2-1; TRBD1 is a possible D gene (6 bases). Trimming left V 3 bases short and J 6 bases short, with 12 bases between. There are 14 residues in the CDR3. Per the germline V gene, CDR1 is LNHNV and CDR2 is YYDKDF (reference sequence). Here the CDR3 DNA reads TGTGCCACCAGCAGGGGGACAAGCCTCAATGAGCAGTTCTTC. It yields the protein CATSRGTSLNEQFF.

The J gene is TRBJ1-2, the V gene TRBV4-3; 7 nucleotides align to TRBD1. Germline trimming cut 3 bases from V and 6 bases from J; bases unmatched to any gene: 7. The CDR3 consists of 14 residues. Per germline, CDR1 LGHNA and CDR2 YSLEER. The CDR3 DNA reads as TGCGCCAGCAGCCATCTCGACAGGGTGGATGGCTACACCTTC. This encodes CASSHLDRVDGYTF.

The chain couples TRBV19 to TRBJ1-4, with D maybe TRBD1 (5 bases). V was shortened by 5 bases and J by 8 bases, with 15 bases between the two germline ends. Germline lookup yields CDR1 LNHDA and CDR2 SQIVND (reference sequence). The CDR3 consists of 14 residues. CDR3 loop: CASSRGSGGEKLFF. CDR3 sequence (DNA): TGTGCCAGTAGTCGGGGGTCAGGTGGCGAAAAACTGTTTTTT.

The chain combines TRBV6-5 with TRBJ1-6; D uncertain. The CDR3 is 15 amino acids. The germline V and J ends were trimmed by 8 bases and 0 bases, with 11 bases remaining between them. Germline-derived CDR1 and CDR2 are MNHEY and SVGAGI. CDR3 DNA sequence: TGTGCCAGCCGCGTAGGGAGCTCCTATAATTCACCCCTCCACTTT. Translation: CASRVGSSYNSPLHF.

J is TRBJ1-2 and V is TRBV27; D gene unclear. Trimming shortened V by 3 bases and J by 5 bases, and 19 bases separated the two germline ends. The CDR3 has 16 amino acids. The germline V gene encodes CDR1 MNHEY and CDR2 SMNVEV (reference sequence). The CDR3 DNA follows: TGTGCCAGCAGTTTTTTCCCGACACGGAGACTATATGGCTACACCTTC. This sequence encodes CASSFFPTRRLYGYTF.